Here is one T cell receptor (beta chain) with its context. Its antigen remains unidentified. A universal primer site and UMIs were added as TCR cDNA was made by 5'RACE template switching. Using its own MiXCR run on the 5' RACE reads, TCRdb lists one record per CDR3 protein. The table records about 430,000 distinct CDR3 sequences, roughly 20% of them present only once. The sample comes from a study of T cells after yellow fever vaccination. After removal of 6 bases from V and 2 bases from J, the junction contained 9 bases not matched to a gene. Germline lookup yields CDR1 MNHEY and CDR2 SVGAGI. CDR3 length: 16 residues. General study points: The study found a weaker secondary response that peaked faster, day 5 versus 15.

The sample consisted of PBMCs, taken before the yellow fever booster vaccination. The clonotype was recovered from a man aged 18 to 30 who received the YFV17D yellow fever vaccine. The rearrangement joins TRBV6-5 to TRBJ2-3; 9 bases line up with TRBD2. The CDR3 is CASSLRVAGDTDTQYF. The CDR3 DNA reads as TGTGCCAGCAGCCTCAGGGTAGCGGGGGACACAGATACGCAGTATTTT.